This TCR beta chain came from a study of blood T cell repertoires in COVID-19. Study background: In each case, the material was cDNA or gDNA derived from T cells, B-cell-depleted T cells, or PBMCs.

In the authors' workflow: Nucleated cell counts were estimated from reference gene primer amplification. TCRdb's table, derived via immunoSEQ multiplex PCR, lists solely in-frame clones and lacks some. The V and J calls and the clone size are those of that table, but D and trimming were determined from the DNA. The table has approximately 100,000 clones, 80% to 90% seen once. The receptor was isolated from a human donor in a cohort sampled during active COVID-19. The sequencing sample was made of peripheral blood.

CDR3 protein: CASNLFSGGEQYF. The CDR3 nucleotides read TGCGCCAGCAACCTGTTCTCTGGCGGAGAGCAGTACTTC. The J gene is TRBJ2-7, the V gene TRBV5-1; no clear D gene. V shed 6 bases and J shed 7 bases, with 17 bases lying between them. The CDR3 has 13 amino acids. From germline, CDR1 is SGHRS and CDR2 YFSETQ.